A selection of T cell receptor beta chains follows, all from one sample in a study of T cell clonotyping in hematopoietic cell transplantation. Produced via immunoSEQ multiplex PCR; TCRdb's table is partial and in-frame only. The profile shows some 30,000 clones, roughly 80% of them singletons. The specimen comprised peripheral blood mononuclear cells, sampled before stem cell transplant. These receptors all come from a young woman with chronic myeloid leukemia. Some clones in this sample may be carry-over from other donors' samples. CDR3s include the opening cysteine and the closing phenylalanine or tryptophan. D genes are given only for firm matches. For some rows the clone size is stated as once, few or many, or as a class when expanded; others skip it.

TRBJ1-2,TRBV19,TRBD1,few,CASRGGTGGYTF,TGTGCCAGTAGGGGAGGGACAGGTGGCTACACCTTC
TRBJ1-2,TRBV6-5,.,.,CASSYGGPYGYTF,TGTGCCAGCAGTTATGGCGGACCCTATGGCTACACCTTC
TRBJ2-4,TRBV11-2,.,.,CASSFESIQYF,TGTGCCAGCAGCTTCGAGAGCATTCAGTACTTC
TRBJ1-1,TRBV30,.,.,CAWNGGLTEAFF,TGTGCCTGGAACGGGGGGCTTACTGAAGCTTTCTTT
TRBJ2-6,TRBV2,TRBD2,once,CASSMGGSPGANVLTF,TGTGCCAGCAGTATGGGAGGGTCTCCTGGGGCCAACGTCCTGACTTTC
TRBJ1-1,TRBV5-1,TRBD1,.,CASSNSGTGNKAFF,TGCGCCAGCAGCAACTCCGGGACAGGGAACAAAGCTTTCTTT
TRBJ2-6,TRBV5-4,TRBD2,.,CASSPGLAGSGANVLTF,TGTGCCAGCAGCCCCGGACTAGCGGGCTCTGGGGCCAACGTCCTGACTTTC
TRBJ2-1,TRBV7-2,.,.,CASSFRTTGYNEQFF,TGTGCCAGCAGCTTTCGGACCACAGGCTACAATGAGCAGTTCTTC
TRBJ1-1,TRBV6-5,.,.,CASRDPNTEAFF,TGTGCCAGCAGAGATCCGAACACTGAAGCTTTCTTT
TRBJ2-6,TRBV27,.,.,CASSPYQSSSGANVLTF,TGTGCCAGCAGTCCGTACCAGAGCAGCTCTGGGGCCAACGTCCTGACTTTC
TRBJ1-6,TRBV11-2,.,few,CASSPVGSPLHF,TGTGCCAGCAGCCCCGTAGGCTCACCCCTCCACTTT
TRBJ1-2,TRBV5-1,.,.,CASRIQGSGYGYTF,TGCGCCAGCAGGATCCAGGGTTCGGGCTATGGCTACACCTTC
TRBJ1-4,TRBV6-6,TRBD1,.,CASSLTSRGRGEKLFF,TGTGCCAGCAGTCTAACAAGTAGGGGGCGAGGGGAAAAACTGTTTTTT
TRBJ2-6,TRBV7-2,.,.,CASSFSSGANVLTF,TGTGCCAGCAGCTTTTCCTCTGGGGCCAACGTCCTGACTTTC
TRBJ2-7,TRBV7-2,TRBD1,.,CASTPDRGDYEQYF,TGTGCCAGCACCCCGGACAGGGGCGATTACGAGCAGTACTTC
TRBJ1-3,TRBV29-1,.,.,CSVGTPSGNTIYF,TGCAGCGTTGGGACCCCCTCTGGAAACACCATATATTTT
TRBJ2-5,TRBV19,.,.,CASSIGHSRKVETQYF,TGTGCCAGTAGTATAGGGCACTCACGAAAGGTAGAGACCCAGTACTTC
TRBJ1-1,TRBV5-1,TRBD1,.,CASSLGTGLEAFF,TGCGCCAGCAGCTTGGGGACAGGGTTGGAAGCTTTCTTT
TRBJ1-2,TRBV7-2,.,few,CASSLTPDSNYGYTF,TGTGCCAGCAGCTTAACTCCGGACAGTAACTATGGCTACACCTTC
TRBJ2-7,TRBV10-3,.,.,CAISEGSREQYF,TGTGCCATCAGTGAAGGTAGCCGCGAGCAGTACTTC
TRBJ1-1,TRBV19,TRBD1,.,CATGNSLGQVGNTEAFF,TGTGCCACCGGAAATAGTTTGGGACAGGTTGGAAACACTGAAGCTTTCTTT
TRBJ2-2,TRBV30,.,.,CAWSRGTANTGELFF,TGTGCCTGGAGTCGGGGGACAGCGAACACCGGGGAGCTGTTTTTT
TRBJ1-3,TRBV19,.,.,CASSPMQDRSGNTIYF,TGTGCCAGTAGTCCGATGCAGGACCGCTCTGGAAACACCATATATTTT
TRBJ1-2,TRBV6-5,.,.,CASSYSTGNYGYTF,TGTGCCAGCAGTTACTCTACAGGAAACTATGGCTACACCTTC
TRBJ2-7,TRBV7-2,TRBD2,.,CASSLSGRGAWEQYF,TGTGCCAGCAGCTTATCGGGGCGGGGGGCCTGGGAGCAGTACTTC
TRBJ2-3,TRBV7-2,TRBD2,.,CASSLVGGGRTDTQYF,TGTGCCAGCAGCTTAGTAGGCGGGGGGAGGACAGATACGCAGTATTTT
TRBJ1-5,TRBV30,.,.,CAWSAGEGLGQPQHF,TGTGCCTGGAGCGCAGGGGAAGGTTTGGGTCAGCCCCAGCATTTT
TRBJ1-1,TRBV5-1,.,.,CASSSGWGTEAFF,TGCGCCAGCAGCTCGGGGTGGGGTACTGAAGCTTTCTTT
TRBJ1-1,TRBV5-8,.,.,CASSSGSSQNTEAFF,TGTGCCAGCAGCTCCGGTAGCAGCCAGAACACTGAAGCTTTCTTT
TRBJ2-3,TRBV7-8,.,few,CASSLAAGRNTDTQYF,TGTGCCAGCAGCTTAGCTGCAGGACGGAATACAGATACGCAGTATTTT
TRBJ2-7,TRBV30,.,.,CAWSVGLLLDEQYF,TGTGCCTGGAGTGTCGGACTCTTATTAGACGAGCAGTACTTC
TRBJ2-7,TRBV7-8,.,once,CASSFNPNYEQYF,TGTGCCAGCAGCTTTAACCCAAACTACGAGCAGTACTTC
TRBJ2-1,TRBV29-1,.,once,CSVGRVGDSYNEQFF,TGCAGCGTTGGGCGGGTGGGTGACTCCTACAATGAGCAGTTCTTC
TRBJ1-1,TRBV5-1,.,.,CASSLLGGDSLEAFF,TGCGCCAGCAGCTTGCTGGGGGGCGACTCGCTTGAAGCTTTCTTT
TRBJ1-2,TRBV28,.,.,CASSPQGFRTF,TGTGCCAGCAGCCCCCAAGGGTTCCGCACCTTC
TRBJ2-2,TRBV6-5,TRBD2,.,CASSKRGGWTGELFF,TGTGCCAGCAGCAAACGGGGGGGCTGGACCGGGGAGCTGTTTTTT
TRBJ2-3,TRBV11-2,.,.,CASRGNTDTQYF,TGTGCCAGCAGAGGGAACACAGATACGCAGTATTTT
TRBJ2-6,TRBV19,.,once,CASSIGGLGANVLTF,TGTGCCAGTAGTATAGGAGGGCTCGGGGCCAACGTCCTGACTTTC
TRBJ1-2,TRBV2,TRBD1,.,CASSPGQGARGYTF,TGTGCCAGCAGCCCGGGACAGGGGGCGCGTGGCTACACCTTC
TRBJ2-7,TRBV20-1,.,.,CSASLGVYF,TGCAGTGCTAGCCTAGGGGTGTACTTC
TRBJ2-3,TRBV30,.,.,CARRSGGGTDTQYF,TGTGCCCGCCGTTCAGGGGGGGGCACAGATACGCAGTATTTT
TRBJ2-1,TRBV5-1,TRBD1,once,CASTNRGSSYNEQFF,TGCGCCAGCACAAACAGGGGAAGCTCCTACAATGAGCAGTTCTTC
TRBJ1-1,TRBV6-5,.,.,CASRTQGRYTEAFF,TGTGCCAGCAGAACGCAGGGGAGGTACACTGAAGCTTTCTTT